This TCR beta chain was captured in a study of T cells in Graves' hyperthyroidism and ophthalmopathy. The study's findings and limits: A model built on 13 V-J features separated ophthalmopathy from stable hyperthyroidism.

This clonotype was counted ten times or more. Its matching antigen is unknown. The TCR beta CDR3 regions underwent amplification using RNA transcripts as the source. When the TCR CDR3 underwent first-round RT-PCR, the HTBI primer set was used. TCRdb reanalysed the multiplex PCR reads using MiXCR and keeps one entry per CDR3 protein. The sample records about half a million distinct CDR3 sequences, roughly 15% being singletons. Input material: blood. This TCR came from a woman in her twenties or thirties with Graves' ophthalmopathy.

CDR3 in amino acids: CAWSTSLGEQFF. The CDR3 DNA sequence: TGTGCCTGGAGTACTAGCCTAGGGGAGCAGTTCTTC. This sequence joins TRBV30 and TRBJ2-1; D perhaps matches TRBD2 (6 bases). The germline gives CDR1 GTSNPN, CDR2 SVGIG (reference sequence). The CDR3 loop spans 12 amino acids. V shed 2 bases and J shed 10 bases, with 12 bases lying between them.